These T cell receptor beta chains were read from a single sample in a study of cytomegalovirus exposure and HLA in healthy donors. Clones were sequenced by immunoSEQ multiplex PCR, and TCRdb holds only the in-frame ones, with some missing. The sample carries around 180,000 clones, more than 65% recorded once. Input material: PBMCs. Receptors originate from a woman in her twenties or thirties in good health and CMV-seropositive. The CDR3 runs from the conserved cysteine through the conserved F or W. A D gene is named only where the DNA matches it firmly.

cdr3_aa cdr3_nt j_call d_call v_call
CASSLVFSSSYEQYF TGCGCCAGCAGCTTGGTTTTTTCGAGCTCCTACGAGCAGTACTTC TRBJ2-7 . TRBV4-3
CASSPLFPRELFF TGTGCCAGCAGCCCTCTTTTCCCCCGGGAGCTGTTTTTT TRBJ2-2 . TRBV7-9
CASSPGPDTQYF TGTGCCAGCTCACCCGGTCCAGATACGCAGTATTTT TRBJ2-3 . TRBV18
CASSLGGGNEQYF TGTGCCAGCAGCTTGGGGGGGGGAAACGAGCAGTACTTC TRBJ2-7 TRBD2 TRBV5-4
CASSPGGASSYEQYF TGTGCCAGCAGCCCGGGGGGAGCGAGCTCCTACGAGCAGTACTTC TRBJ2-7 TRBD2 TRBV11-3
CASSSGPTGNYGYTF TGTGCCAGCAGCTCCGGCCCGACAGGGAACTATGGCTACACCTTC TRBJ1-2 TRBD1 TRBV5-6
CASSQTGGPWEQYF TGTGCCAGCAGCCAGACAGGGGGCCCTTGGGAGCAGTACTTC TRBJ2-7 TRBD1 TRBV6-5
CATRTAGGDEQFF TGTGCCACTCGGACCGCCGGAGGAGATGAGCAGTTCTTC TRBJ2-1 . TRBV6-4
CASSSTGVGDTQYF TGTGCCAGCAGTTCGACAGGGGTAGGGGATACGCAGTATTTT TRBJ2-3 TRBD1 TRBV28
CASSQSRGTPGDTQYF TGCGCCAGCAGCCAAAGTCGGGGGACCCCCGGAGATACGCAGTATTTT TRBJ2-3 . TRBV4-3
CASSLGVGVNEQFF TGTGCCAGCAGCTTAGGGGTCGGAGTCAATGAGCAGTTCTTC TRBJ2-1 . TRBV7-8
CASSDDGGAYNEQFF TGTGCCAGCAGTGATGACGGGGGGGCCTACAATGAGCAGTTCTTC TRBJ2-1 TRBD2 TRBV2
CASSVTSGGAYEQYF TGCGCCAGCAGCGTTACTAGCGGGGGGGCCTACGAGCAGTACTTC TRBJ2-7 TRBD2 TRBV5-1